Following are 25 T cell receptor beta chains from one sample sequenced in a study of T cell changes during pregnancy in multiple sclerosis. Sequencing was performed with immunoSEQ multiplex PCR; in TCRdb, only in-frame clones are kept and a portion is missing. The table has under 50,000 clones, approximately 89% seen once. This material consisted of CD4+ T cells from peripheral blood mononuclear cells, taken in the second trimester of pregnancy. Every receptor here comes from a female donor in good health, enrolled as a control in a pregnancy study.

This chain uses TRBV5-6 with TRBJ1-2; 8 bases fit TRBD1. The CDR3 sequence is 15 residues long. Germline lookup yields CDR1 SGHDT and CDR2 YYEEEE. V shed 1 base, J shed 2 bases, and the junction held 4 bases outside the gene matches. CDR3 amino acids: CASSLLGQANYGYTF. In DNA form, the CDR3 reads TGTGCCAGCAGCTTGTTGGGACAGGCCAACTATGGCTACACCTTC.

The V and J genes are TRBV10-3 and TRBJ2-5; 7 bases map to TRBD2. The CDR3 runs 14 residues. V shed 7 bases, J shed 7 bases, and the junction held 12 bases outside the gene matches. Germline lookup yields CDR1 ENHRY and CDR2 SYGVKD. The CDR3 is CAIKSSGAAPTQYF. DNA for the CDR3: TGTGCCATCAAATCAAGCGGGGCCGCCCCGACCCAGTACTTC.

The CDR3 region is CASSQDGQSNEKLFF. Here the CDR3 DNA reads TGCGCCAGCAGCCAAGATGGGCAGTCTAATGAAAAACTGTTTTTT. The chain recombines TRBV4-3 with TRBJ1-4; unclear D gene. Trimming shortened V by 0 bases and J by 3 bases, and 8 bases separated the two germline ends. Germline loops: CDR1 LGHNA, CDR2 YSLEER. The CDR3 consists of 15 residues.

The V call is TRBV28, the J call TRBJ1-1; D is ambiguous. The CDR3 has 14 residues. The V end was cut by 7 bases, the J end by 1 base, with 13 bases between. The germline V gene encodes CDR1 MDHEN and CDR2 SYDVKM. CDR3 nucleotide sequence: TGTGCCAGCATAGTATCCGGAGCGAACACTGAAGCTTTCTTT. It specifies CASIVSGANTEAFF.

V is TRBV28 and J is TRBJ1-2; tentatively, D is TRBD1 (5 bases). The CDR3 is made up of 12 amino acids. Germline assignment: CDR1 MDHEN and CDR2 SYDVKM. Trimming removed 5 bases at V and 5 bases at J, with 9 bases between. The CDR3 region is CASSLRGYGYTF. The CDR3 region has the DNA TGTGCCAGCAGTCTTCGGGGGTATGGCTACACCTTC.

The table lists this clone with a few counts. The J gene is TRBJ1-2, the V gene TRBV7-9, with D tentatively TRBD1 (6 bases). V gave up 5 bases and J gave up 2 bases, with 12 bases separating them. There are 14 residues in the CDR3. CDR1 is SEHNR, CDR2 FQNEAQ, per germline (reference sequence). CDR3 sequence reads: CASSPDRRNYGYTF. CDR3 DNA: TGTGCCAGCAGCCCAGACAGGAGGAACTATGGCTACACCTTC.

This rearrangement joins TRBV4-1 to TRBJ2-7, with TRBD1 identical over 8 bases. From germline, CDR1 is MGHRA and CDR2 YSYEKL. Trimming removed 4 bases from V and 0 bases from J; junction bases left unmatched: 5. This CDR3 contains 15 residues. CDR3 amino acids: CASSRPGGSSYEQYF. The CDR3 nucleotides read TGCGCCAGCAGCCGCCCAGGGGGCAGCTCCTACGAGCAGTACTTC.

This chain links TRBV29-1 with TRBJ1-1, with D possibly TRBD1 on 5 matching bases. From germline, CDR1 is SQVTM and CDR2 ANQGSEA. V lost 6 bases and J 4 bases, leaving 21 bases between the germline ends. The CDR3 extends over 15 amino acids. The CDR3 here is CSVARTTGRATEAFF. The CDR3, as DNA: TGCAGCGTCGCTAGAACTACCGGCAGGGCCACTGAAGCTTTCTTT.

J is TRBJ2-1 and V is TRBV11-2; 7 bases align to TRBD2. The trim removed 5 bases at V and 8 bases at J, leaving 15 bases unmatched. The CDR3 contains 16 residues. Per germline, CDR1 SGHAT and CDR2 FQNNGV. The CDR3 DNA is TGTGCCAGCAGCCGACGCGGGGCGGGAGCCCTCGATGAGCAGTTCTTC. Protein sequence: CASSRRGAGALDEQFF.

The genes are TRBV12-5 and TRBJ1-6, with D unclear. The V and J ends lost 5 bases and 12 bases respectively, with 2 bases between them. Germline loops: CDR1 LGHNT, CDR2 FRNRAP. The CDR3 loop spans 9 amino acids. CDR3 coding DNA: TGTGCTAGTGGTCTACCCCTCCACTTT. It encodes CASGLPLHF.

V and J are TRBV28 and TRBJ1-1; 9 positions match TRBD1. CDR3 length: 17 amino acids. V lost 6 bases and J lost 4; bases outside the gene matches: 15. Germline V lookup: CDR1 MDHEN, CDR2 SYDVKM. CDR3 loop: CASSPIQGAFRGTEAFF. The CDR3, as DNA: TGTGCCAGCAGCCCCATACAGGGGGCGTTTCGGGGCACTGAAGCTTTCTTT.

This chain links TRBV4-3 with TRBJ2-7; TRBD1 agrees at 9 bases. Germline V lookup: CDR1 LGHNA, CDR2 YSLEER. Trimming removed 3 bases from V and 5 bases from J; junction bases left unmatched: 8. The CDR3 has 15 residues. The CDR3 bases are TGCGCCAGCAGCCAGAGGCACAGGGGGCTCCACGAGCAGTACTTC. Encoded protein: CASSQRHRGLHEQYF.

Worth noting for this clone: A junction boundary mismatches the germline segment, possibly from a read error. The rearrangement links TRBV7-7 to TRBJ2-6; D is unclear. Germline V gives CDR1 SSHAT, CDR2 FNYEAQ (reference sequence). The CDR3 spans 14 residues. Written as DNA, the CDR3 is TGTGCTAGCAGCTTAAATCCAGGGGCCAACGTCCTGACTTTC. It is translated as CASSLNPGANVLTF.

V is TRBV5-1 and J is TRBJ1-2; a possible D gene is TRBD1 (5 bases). Germline CDR1 reads SGHRS; CDR2 reads YFSETQ. Trimming shortened V by 4 bases and J by 7 bases, and 17 bases separated the two germline ends. CDR3 length equals 14 residues. DNA for the CDR3: TGCGCCAGCAGCGCAGCCGGGGGTGTTCTTGGCTACACCTTC. Translated, it gives CASSAAGGVLGYTF.

The J gene is TRBJ2-3, the V gene TRBV9; D uncertain. In germline, CDR1 is SGDLS, CDR2 YYNGEE. V lost 1 base to trimming and J lost 4 bases, with 10 bases between them. This CDR3 comprises 14 residues. The CDR3 DNA reads as TGTGCCAGCAGCGTATCCCTTATAGCAGATACGCAGTATTTT. It translates to CASSVSLIADTQYF.

V and J are TRBV9 and TRBJ1-3, with D maybe TRBD1 (5 bases). Trimming cost V 3 bases and J 2 bases, with 12 bases left between them. The CDR3 covers 15 residues. CDR1 and CDR2 (germline): SGDLS, YYNGEE. CDR3 coding DNA: TGTGCCAGCAGCGAATCAGGGACTACTGGAAACACCATATATTTT. Residues: CASSESGTTGNTIYF. Together with reference TRBV9 and TRBJ1-3, the CDR3 gives the full variable domain: DSGVTQTPKHLITATGQRVTLRCSPRSGDLSVYWYQQSLDQGLQFLIQYYNGEERAKGNILERFSAQQFPDLHSELNLSSLELGDSALYFCASSESGTTGNTIYFGEGSWLTVV.

This chain links TRBV6-6 with TRBJ1-2, with 12 bases that match TRBD1. J gave up 7 bases and V 5 bases, and 5 bases lay outside the gene matches. CDR3 length equals 14 residues. The germline V gene has CDR1 MNHNY and CDR2 SVGAGI (reference sequence). CDR3: CASSRTGQGAGYTF. The CDR3 nucleotides are TGTGCCAGCAGTCGTACGGGACAGGGGGCTGGCTACACCTTC.

The J gene is TRBJ2-2, the V gene TRBV6-6, with 8 bases identical to TRBD1. This CDR3 region has 13 residues. V was pared by 10 bases and J by 4 bases, with 5 bases of the junction left unmatched. From germline, CDR1 is MNHNY and CDR2 SVGAGI (reference sequence). The CDR3 bases are TGTGCCACAAGACAGGGGTCCACCGGGGAGCTGTTTTTT. Encoded protein: CATRQGSTGELFF.

The V gene is TRBV6-1, the J gene TRBJ2-3, with 12 bases lining up with TRBD2. Trimming at V came to 3 bases and at J to 5 bases, leaving 9 bases not matched to a gene. Germline V CDR1 and CDR2: MNHNS, SASEGT. The CDR3 has 17 amino acids. The CDR3 DNA sequence: TGTGCCAGCAGTGACCCCGGACTAGCGGGGTCGAAAGATACGCAGTATTTT. Translation gives CASSDPGLAGSKDTQYF.

The rearrangement uses TRBV19 and TRBJ2-1; 8 nucleotides match TRBD2. The V segment lost 5 bases and the J segment 0 bases; nucleotides outside the gene matches: 6. Germline CDR1 LNHDA, CDR2 SQIVND (reference sequence). The CDR3 is made up of 16 amino acids. The CDR3 spells CASSVSGAHSYNEQFF. DNA of the CDR3: TGTGCCAGTAGTGTTAGCGGGGCTCACTCCTACAATGAGCAGTTCTTC.

The V gene is TRBV15, the J gene TRBJ1-1; 7 bases are shared with TRBD1. CDR3 length: 13 amino acids. From germline, CDR1 is LNHNV and CDR2 YYDKDF (reference sequence). The V and J ends lost 1 base and 8 bases, in that order; junction bases with no gene match: 4. CDR3 bases: TGTGCCACCAGCAGAGGAGAGGGGGCGGAAGCTTTCTTT. Translation gives CATSRGEGAEAFF.

The chain joins TRBV11-2 to TRBJ2-3; D perhaps matches TRBD2 (6 bases). The V end was cut by 3 bases, the J end by 1 base, with 8 bases between. Germline V gene lookup returns CDR1 SGHAT and CDR2 FQNNGV. The CDR3 covers 14 residues. The CDR3 nucleotides read TGTGCCAGCAGCTTTGTAGCGGGCACAGATACGCAGTATTTT. This translates into CASSFVAGTDTQYF.

The chain has TRBV2 and TRBJ1-4; no clear D gene. Looked up from germline, CDR1 is SNHLY and CDR2 is FYNNEI. The CDR3 is 13 residues long. Between the trimmed V and J ends, which lost 8 bases and 3 bases, there was a span of 10 bases. CDR3 DNA: TGTGCCAGCTTGGGAGGTGCTAATGAAAAACTGTTTTTT. Protein product: CASLGGANEKLFF.

The gene calls are TRBV11-2 and TRBJ2-3; D is perhaps TRBD2 (7 bases). Germline lookup yields CDR1 SGHAT and CDR2 FQNNGV. This CDR3 contains 15 residues. V was trimmed by 5 bases and J by 1 base, leaving 13 bases between them. The CDR3 spells CASSPRGGGTDTQYF. CDR3 DNA: TGTGCCAGCAGCCCTAGAGGGGGGGGCACAGATACGCAGTATTTT.

The sample holds one count of this clone. The chain employs TRBV6-4 and TRBJ1-1, with 7 bases identical to TRBD1. Trimming removed 5 bases from V and 1 base from J; junction bases left unmatched: 1. CDR3 length: 13 residues. CDR1 and CDR2 from the germline V gene are MRHNA and SNTAGT. The CDR3 spells CASSRQGNTEAFF. CDR3 DNA sequence: TGTGCCAGCAGTCGACAGGGGAACACTGAAGCTTTCTTT.